This TCR beta chain was obtained from a study of T-cell memory formation after mild COVID-19. Study-wide context: TCR clusters were mostly donor specific. Study-wide findings and caveats: Clones contracting day 15 to 85 were balanced CD4/CD8; later expanders leaned CD4+. Among clones peaking at day 37 in the second wave, SARS-CoV-2 specificity remained unconfirmed. Pre-infection memory harbored some responding clones, suggesting cross-reactive memory joined.

TCRdb recomputed calls from the 5' RACE reads with MiXCR, one row per CDR3 protein. This table holds some 54,000 distinct CDR3 sequences, 9% to 9.5% found once. This clonotype was picked up a small number of times. The antigen is unknown. Germline lookup yields CDR1 DFQATT and CDR2 SNEGSKA (reference sequence). The CDR3 contains 16 residues. Trimming took 0 bases from V and 6 from J; bases not matched to a gene: 8. The clonotype was recovered from a man younger than 30 who had mild COVID-19 (a few samples of this study predate the infection). Cell type and time point are not known. The sample consisted of PBMCs or a T cell subset sorted from them (not recorded which). The gene calls are TRBV20-1 and TRBJ2-2; 9 bases align to TRBD1. CDR3 residues: CSARDLRQGGAGELFF. The CDR3 DNA follows: TGCAGTGCTAGAGATCTGAGACAGGGGGGCGCCGGGGAGCTGTTTTTT.